This T cell receptor beta chain came from a study of shared clonotypes between healthy human individuals. In the case of this clone: What it binds is not known.

Study-level points and caveats: Naive CD4 clonotype sharing across a few donors was around 5%.

Authors' methods: ImmunoSEQ sequences covered only the junction and lacked quality scores; filtering therefore differed. Generated by immunoSEQ multiplex PCR, the TCRdb table keeps only in-frame clones and is missing some. The D gene and trimming were derived from the DNA, and the V and J assignments and clone size from that table. The sample includes around 560,000 clones, 95% of them seen just once. Naive CD8 cells were CD45RO-negative, positively selected for CCR7, excluding terminally differentiated effector memory CD45RA+ cells. Donors were healthy HIV-negative adults without recently reported acute infections or vaccinations. This clonotype was sampled from a woman younger than 45 in good health. The sequenced sample consisted of naive CD8+ T cells sorted from blood.

CDR3 sequence: CASSHGQNEAFF. CDR3 DNA sequence: TGTGCCAGCAGCCATGGACAGAATGAAGCTTTCTTT. This chain links TRBV7-9 with TRBJ1-1, with D possibly matching TRBD1 (6 bases). Per the germline V gene, CDR1 is SEHNR and CDR2 is FQNEAQ (reference sequence). The CDR3 has 12 residues. V lost 5 bases and J lost 7, with 11 bases in between.